Following are 26 T cell receptor beta chains from one sample sequenced in a study of T cell responses to AZD1222 COVID-19 vaccine. Data came from immunoSEQ multiplex PCR; TCRdb stores just in-frame clones and leaves some out. The sample has approximately 100,000 clones, about 88% seen once; the top ten hold about a sixth. The material sequenced was peripheral blood, taken on day 0 of AZD1222 vaccination. The receptors derive from an adult in good health.

This clone was seen a few times. The chain links TRBV21-1 to TRBJ2-5; the table names TRBD2, a call not compared with the DNA. TRBV21-1 is a pseudogene. The length of the CDR3 is 15 residues. CDR3 DNA: TGTGCCAGCAGCAAAAAGCGGACTTCTCAAGAGACCCAGTACTTC. Protein: CASSKKRTSQETQYF.

This clone was recorded once. The chain joins TRBV5-5 to TRBJ2-1, with TRBD1 as a possible D gene (6 bases). V lost 5 bases and J lost 3, with 12 bases in between. Germline V CDR1 and CDR2: SGHKS, YYEKEE (reference sequence). This CDR3 is 14 amino acids long. Here the CDR3 reads CASSWTAYYNEQFF. The CDR3 coding sequence is TGTGCCAGCAGTTGGACAGCGTACTACAATGAGCAGTTCTTC.

The V gene is TRBV5-1, the J gene TRBJ2-2, with a possible D match to TRBD1 (6 bases). The ends were cut back, 0 bases at V and 5 bases at J, with 17 bases in the middle. This CDR3 has 17 residues. Germline loops: CDR1 SGHRS, CDR2 YFSETQ. The CDR3 reads CASSLVSRAGETGELFF. DNA for the CDR3: TGCGCCAGCAGCTTGGTGTCCCGGGCAGGGGAAACCGGGGAGCTGTTTTTT.

This chain joins TRBV21-1 and TRBJ2-3; the table's D gene call, TRBD2, was not cross checked with the DNA. TRBV21-1 is a recognized pseudogene. CDR3 length: 17 amino acids. The CDR3 DNA sequence: TGTGCCAGCAGCAAAGATAAGCGGGAGATAAGGACAGATACGCAGTATTTT. Protein product: CASSKDKREIRTDTQYF.

This chain uses TRBV19 with TRBJ2-1, with D maybe TRBD1 (6 bases). Trimming cost V 3 bases and J 2 bases, with 11 bases left between them. The V gene's germline CDR1 is LNHDA and CDR2 SQIVND (reference sequence). CDR3 length: 15 amino acids. The CDR3 spells CASSMRDTAYNEQFF. In DNA, the CDR3 is TGTGCCAGTAGTATGAGGGACACCGCCTACAATGAGCAGTTCTTC. Combining the CDR3 with reference TRBV19 and TRBJ2-1 gives the whole variable domain DGGITQSPKYLFRKEGQNVTLSCEQNLNHDAMYWYRQDPGQGLRLIYYSQIVNDFQKGDIAEGYSVSREKKESFPLTVTSAQKNPTAFYLCASSMRDTAYNEQFFGPGTRLTVL.

The V call is TRBV20-1, the J call TRBJ1-2, with D possibly TRBD1 on 6 matching bases. CDR1 is DFQATT and CDR2 is SNEGSKA in the germline V gene (reference sequence). This CDR3 contains 18 residues. V was clipped by 5 bases and J by 0 bases, with 25 bases between them. This chain's CDR3 is CSARAWSLGAPANYGYTF. CDR3 DNA: TGCAGTGCTCGTGCTTGGTCGCTGGGGGCGCCAGCTAACTATGGCTACACCTTC.

V is TRBV7-9 and J is TRBJ1-1; 9 bases are shared with TRBD1. Germline V gives CDR1 SEHNR, CDR2 FQNEAQ (reference sequence). V trimming: 11 bases; J trimming: 8 bases; junction bases outside the gene matches: 6. This CDR3 has 11 amino acids. The CDR3 reads CAWGQGREAFF. The DNA of the CDR3 is TGTGCCTGGGGACAGGGAAGGGAAGCTTTCTTT. Supplemented by reference TRBV7-9 and TRBJ1-1, the full variable domain reads DTGVSQNPRHKITKRGQNVTFRCDPISEHNRLYWYRQTLGQGPEFLTYFQNEAQLEKSRLLSDRFSAERPKGSFSTLEIQRTEQGDSAMYLCAWGQGREAFFGQGTRLTVV.

This chain connects TRBV12-5 to TRBJ1-2, with TRBD1 as a possible D gene (6 bases). CDR1 is LGHNT and CDR2 is FRNRAP in the germline V gene. The CDR3 consists of 13 residues. Trimming pared 8 bases from V and 4 bases from J, leaving 14 bases between. CDR3 protein: CASTSGETYGYTF. Written as DNA, the CDR3 is TGTGCTAGTACCTCAGGGGAAACCTATGGCTACACCTTC.

The chain combines TRBV5-1 with TRBJ2-1; 15 bases align to TRBD2. CDR3 length: 15 amino acids. CDR1 SGHRS and CDR2 YFSETQ come from the germline V gene. V was clipped by 4 bases and J by 10 bases; unmatched bases: 6. CDR3: CASSAGTSGGKEQFF. DNA of the CDR3: TGCGCCAGCAGCGCCGGGACTAGCGGGGGGAAGGAGCAGTTCTTC.

V usage is TRBV6-5 and J usage is TRBJ1-5; D unresolved. Trimming shortened V by 0 bases and J by 3 bases, and 9 bases separated the two germline ends. The CDR3 contains 15 residues. Looked up from germline, CDR1 is MNHEY and CDR2 is SVGAGI. The CDR3, as DNA: TGTGCCAGCAGTTACTCGGTCACCGACAATCAGCCCCAGCATTTT. Amino acid sequence: CASSYSVTDNQPQHF.

The gene calls are TRBV2 and TRBJ1-4, with 7 positions matching TRBD1. There are 15 residues in the CDR3. The germline V gene encodes CDR1 SNHLY and CDR2 FYNNEI. J lost 6 bases, V lost 3 bases, and 7 bases had no gene match. The CDR3 protein is CASSEGTEVHEKLFF. CDR3 nucleotide sequence: TGTGCCAGCAGTGAGGGGACAGAGGTCCATGAAAAACTGTTTTTT.

The chain couples TRBV18 to TRBJ2-2; no clear D. Germline assignment: CDR1 KGHSH and CDR2 LQKENI. V lost 0 bases and J lost 4, with 12 bases in between. CDR3 length: 16 amino acids. CDR3 coding DNA: TGTGCCAGCTCACCACCCAGCGACACCGGCACCGGGGAGCTGTTTTTT. Amino acid sequence: CASSPPSDTGTGELFF.

Regarding this clone: The junction departs from the called germline gene at one end, perhaps through a read error. The V and J genes are TRBV7-7 and TRBJ2-1; the D is unclear. Germline assignment: CDR1 SSHAT and CDR2 FNYEAQ (reference sequence). This CDR3 region has 15 residues. This CDR3 is CASSLAATSYNEQFF. CDR3 in DNA: TGTGCTAGCAGCTTAGCCGCGACAAGCTACAATGAGCAGTTCTTC.

The chain uses TRBV6-6 and TRBJ1-1; tentative D call: TRBD1 (5 bases). Germline V CDR1 and CDR2: MNHNY, SVGAGI (reference sequence). V was clipped by 11 bases and J by 2 bases, with 15 bases between them. This CDR3 spans 13 amino acids. The CDR3 reads CAAARRENTEAFF. CDR3 DNA sequence: TGTGCCGCCGCCCGCAGGGAAAACACTGAAGCTTTCTTT.

The rearrangement links TRBV24-1 to TRBJ1-1, with TRBD1 matching over 9 bases. CDR3 size: 17 residues. Germline V gene lookup returns CDR1 KGHDR and CDR2 SFDVKD. The V gene end was trimmed by 4 bases and the J gene end by 4 bases; junction bases not matched to a gene: 12. CDR3 nucleotides: TGTGCCACCAGTGACCGGCGGGACAGGGATACGACCACTGAAGCTTTCTTT. Its translation is CATSDRRDRDTTTEAFF.

This clone was seen once. CDR3 amino acids: CASSTGSNTEAFF. DNA of the CDR3: TGTGCCAGCAGTACCGGGTCGAACACTGAAGCTTTCTTT. J is TRBJ1-1 and V is TRBV28, with D unclear. Germline V gene sequence: CDR1 MDHEN, CDR2 SYDVKM. V lost 5 bases to trimming and J lost 1 base, with 8 bases between them. This CDR3 region has 13 residues.

The chain links TRBV11-1 to TRBJ2-4; the D gene is possibly TRBD2 (6 bases). There are 15 residues in the CDR3. Trimming removed 0 bases at V and 1 base at J, with 7 bases between. Germline V gives CDR1 SGHAT, CDR2 FQDESV (reference sequence). CDR3 sequence reads: CASSLAGTAKNIQYF. The CDR3 region has the DNA TGTGCCAGCAGCTTAGCCGGGACTGCCAAAAACATTCAGTACTTC.

The chain uses TRBV4-2 and TRBJ2-2, with 9 bases identical to TRBD1. Germline lookup yields CDR1 LGHNA and CDR2 YNFKEQ. The CDR3 totals 15 residues. V lost 1 base and J lost 7; bases outside the gene matches: 4. CDR3 nucleotides: TGTGCCAGCAGCCAAGCCGGGACAGGGAACGGGGAGCTGTTTTTT. Protein: CASSQAGTGNGELFF.

The chain is built from TRBV5-1 and TRBJ2-5; 7 bases map to TRBD1. J was trimmed by 0 bases and V by 2 bases; bases with no gene match: 7. The CDR3 consists of 16 residues. CDR1 SGHRS and CDR2 YFSETQ come from the germline V gene. In DNA form, the CDR3 reads TGCGCCAGCAGCTTTGGGACAGCGACGTACCAAGAGACCCAGTACTTC. Translated, it gives CASSFGTATYQETQYF.

V is TRBV6-1 and J is TRBJ2-1; D not resolved. CDR1 and CDR2 (germline): MNHNS, SASEGT. Trimming took 3 bases from V and 4 from J, leaving 7 bases between them. The CDR3 has 13 residues. This CDR3 reads CASSDRRYNEQFF. As DNA, the CDR3 is TGTGCCAGCAGTGATCGAAGATACAATGAGCAGTTCTTC.

This rearrangement joins TRBV11-2 to TRBJ2-5; either TRBD1 or TRBD2 may fit D (5 bases each). V lost 1 base and J 5 bases, leaving 17 bases between the germline ends. This CDR3 is built from 16 residues. The germline V gene encodes CDR1 SGHAT and CDR2 FQNNGV. In nucleotides, the CDR3 is TGTGCCAGCAGCTTAGGCCCGGGCGAGGGGTGGGAGACCCAGTACTTC. It is translated as CASSLGPGEGWETQYF.

The J gene is TRBJ1-5, the V gene TRBV27; tentative D call: TRBD1 (6 bases). Trimming pared 4 bases from V and 5 bases from J, leaving 24 bases between. This CDR3 has 18 amino acids. The germline V gene has CDR1 MNHEY and CDR2 SMNVEV (reference sequence). The CDR3 nucleotides are TGTGCCAGCAGTTCCCTTAGTTCTTTACAGGGAGAACATCAGCCCCAGCATTTT. Amino acid sequence: CASSSLSSLQGEHQPQHF.

This clone was picked up one time. The chain couples TRBV6-2 or TRBV6-3 to TRBJ1-2; unclear D gene. Germline values: CDR1 MNHEY, CDR2 SVGEGT. The CDR3 consists of 14 residues. Trimming shortened V by 2 bases and J by 4 bases, and 11 bases separated the two germline ends. CDR3 nucleotides: TGTGCCAGCAGTTACCGCGTCCAGGTCTATGGCTACACCTTC. It is translated as CASSYRVQVYGYTF.

CDR3 sequence: CASSPSGIMNTEAFF. The CDR3 coding sequence is TGCGCCAGCAGCCCCAGTGGGATTATGAACACTGAAGCTTTCTTT. The chain uses TRBV4-1 and TRBJ1-1, with D unresolved. V was clipped by 4 bases and J by 0 bases, with 12 bases between them. CDR3 length: 15 amino acids. Looked up from germline, CDR1 is MGHRA and CDR2 is YSYEKL.

The V and J genes are TRBV24-1 and TRBJ2-7; 7 bases match TRBD2. The CDR3 spans 14 residues. CDR1 KGHDR and CDR2 SFDVKD come from the germline V gene. Trimming took 4 bases from V and 4 from J; bases not matched to a gene: 6. The CDR3 DNA sequence: TGTGCCACCAGTGACACCCTAGCGGAGTACGAGCAGTACTTC. It yields the protein CATSDTLAEYEQYF.

The chain is built from TRBV19 and TRBJ2-7, with 11 bases identical to TRBD2. Germline-derived CDR1 and CDR2 are LNHDA and SQIVND (reference sequence). The CDR3 is 14 amino acids. V lost 5 bases, J lost 4 bases, and 4 bases stayed unmatched. CDR3 coding DNA: TGTGCCAGTAGTTGGGCTAGCGGGGGGTACGAGCAGTACTTC. Amino acids: CASSWASGGYEQYF.